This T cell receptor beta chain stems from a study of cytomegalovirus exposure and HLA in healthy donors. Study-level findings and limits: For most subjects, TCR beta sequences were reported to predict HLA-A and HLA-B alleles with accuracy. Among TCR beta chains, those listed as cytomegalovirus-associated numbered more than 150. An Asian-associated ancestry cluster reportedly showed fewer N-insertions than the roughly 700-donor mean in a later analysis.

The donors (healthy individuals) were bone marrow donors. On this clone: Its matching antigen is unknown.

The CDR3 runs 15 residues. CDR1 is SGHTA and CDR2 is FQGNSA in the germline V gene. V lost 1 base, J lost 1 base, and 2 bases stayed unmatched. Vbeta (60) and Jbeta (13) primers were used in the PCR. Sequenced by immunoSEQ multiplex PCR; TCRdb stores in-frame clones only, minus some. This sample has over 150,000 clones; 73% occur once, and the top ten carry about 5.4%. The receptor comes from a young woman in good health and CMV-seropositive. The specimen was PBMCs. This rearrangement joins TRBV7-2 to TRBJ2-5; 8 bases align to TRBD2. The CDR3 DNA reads TGTGCCAGCAGCTTAGGGCGGGGGGCCCAAGAGACCCAGTACTTC. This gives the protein CASSLGRGAQETQYF. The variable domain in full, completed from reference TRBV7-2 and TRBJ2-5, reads GAGVSQSPSNKVTEKGKDVELRCDPISGHTALYWYRQSLGQGLEFLIYFQGNSAPDKSGLPSDRFSAERTGGSVSTLTIQRTQQEDSAVYLCASSLGRGAQETQYFGPGTRLLVL.